These 26 T cell receptor beta chains came from one sample sequenced in a study of T cells after posttransplantation cyclophosphamide. Assay: immunoSEQ multiplex PCR; the TCRdb copy retains only in-frame clones and omits some. The sample gives roughly 20,000 clones, 70% to 85% of which show up once; less than 35% is in the top ten. Busulfan-fludarabine conditioning, marrow transplant, and cyclophosphamide on days +3 and +4 were administered. The sequenced sample was PBMCs, obtained after an allogeneic stem cell transplant with post-transplant cyclophosphamide. The receptors derive from a male patient in his 30s who received an allogeneic stem cell transplant from a related donor, was CMV-positive, and had acute GVHD only. Some of the T cells may derive from the graft donor.

The chain employs TRBV9 and TRBJ1-2; 7 bases are shared with TRBD1. The CDR3 consists of 15 residues. Germline CDR1 and CDR2: SGDLS and YYNGEE. Losses at the gene ends were 3 bases for V and 0 bases for J; bases not matched to a gene: 5. CDR3 amino acids: CASSGRDRPNYGYTF. The DNA of the CDR3 is TGTGCCAGCAGCGGACGGGACAGACCTAACTATGGCTACACCTTC.

V usage is TRBV4-2 and J usage is TRBJ2-7; D might be TRBD2 (6 bases). Germline V gene sequence: CDR1 LGHNA, CDR2 YNFKEQ. The germline V and J ends were trimmed by 1 base and 4 bases, with 17 bases remaining between them. The CDR3 is 16 residues long. The CDR3 nucleotides are TGTGCCAGCAGCCAAGTAGGTCGGGACTCGTCGTACGAGCAGTACTTC. Amino acid sequence: CASSQVGRDSSYEQYF.

The chain employs TRBV4-3 and TRBJ2-5; D might be TRBD1 (5 bases). This CDR3 region has 16 residues. CDR1 is LGHNA, CDR2 YSLEER, per germline. Trimming pared 0 bases from V and 4 bases from J, leaving 15 bases between. The CDR3 protein is CASSQDLPGPGETQYF. In DNA, the CDR3 is TGCGCCAGCAGCCAAGATCTTCCAGGGCCTGGAGAGACCCAGTACTTC.

This chain uses TRBV27 with TRBJ2-7; 9 nucleotides match TRBD1. The CDR3 consists of 14 residues. Germline V CDR1 and CDR2: MNHEY, SMNVEV (reference sequence). The ends lost 8 bases at V and 2 bases at J; junction bases unmatched: 7. The CDR3 DNA reads TGTGCCAGCCGATGGACAGGGGCCCCCTACGAGCAGTACTTC. Its translation is CASRWTGAPYEQYF.

The table lists this clone with a few counts. V is TRBV25-1 and J is TRBJ1-1; a possible D gene is TRBD1 (6 bases). The germline gives CDR1 MGHDK, CDR2 SYGVNS. The germline V and J ends were trimmed by 3 bases and 5 bases, with 10 bases remaining between them. This CDR3 comprises 13 residues. The CDR3 coding sequence is TGTGCCAGCAGTGAGACAGGAGGAACTGAAGCTTTCTTT. Translated, it gives CASSETGGTEAFF.

This chain uses TRBV4-2 with TRBJ2-2, with D unresolved. Trimming cost V 0 bases and J 4 bases, with 9 bases left between them. The CDR3 length is 15 residues. Looked up from germline, CDR1 is LGHNA and CDR2 is YNFKEQ. The CDR3: CASSQDDLATGELFF. The CDR3 coding sequence is TGTGCCAGCAGCCAAGATGATTTGGCCACCGGGGAGCTGTTTTTT.

The chain is built from TRBV2 and TRBJ1-6; D not resolved. The CDR3 totals 16 residues. Trimming removed 2 bases from V and 5 bases from J, with 13 bases in between. Germline CDR1 is SNHLY and CDR2 is FYNNEI. The CDR3 DNA sequence: TGTGCCAGCAGTGAATCCCCTAAGCGCAATAATTCACCCCTCCACTTT. This gives the protein CASSESPKRNNSPLHF. Full variable domain (remainder filled in from reference TRBV2 and TRBJ1-6): EPEVTQTPSHQVTQMGQEVILRCVPISNHLYFYWYRQILGQKVEFLVSFYNNEISEKSEIFDDQFSVERPDGSNFTLKIRSTKLEDSAMYFCASSESPKRNNSPLHFGNGTRLTVT.

The rearrangement joins TRBV27 to TRBJ1-2, with D maybe TRBD1 (6 bases). This CDR3 contains 12 residues. Trimming took 6 bases from V and 8 from J, leaving 13 bases between them. Germline CDR1 is MNHEY and CDR2 is SMNVEV (reference sequence). This CDR3 is CASSLQGSGYTF. The CDR3 bases are TGTGCCAGCAGCCTACAGGGAAGCGGCTACACCTTC.

By sample share, this clone is medium-sized. This sequence joins TRBV19 and TRBJ2-1; 8 bases match TRBD1. Trimming took 4 bases from V and 8 from J; bases not matched to a gene: 13. The germline V gene has CDR1 LNHDA and CDR2 SQIVND (reference sequence). The CDR3 is 16 amino acids. CDR3 sequence reads: CASSTHRTGWYDEQFF. In DNA form, the CDR3 reads TGTGCCAGTAGTACCCATCGGACAGGGTGGTATGATGAGCAGTTCTTC.

This chain joins TRBV5-5 and TRBJ1-2; D gene unclear. V dropped 3 bases and J dropped 4 bases, with 10 bases sitting between them. The CDR3 spans 13 residues. Germline V gene lookup returns CDR1 SGHKS and CDR2 YYEKEE (reference sequence). Here the CDR3 DNA reads TGTGCCAGCAGCTCCTCCCCGGGCTATGGCTACACCTTC. Translated: CASSSSPGYGYTF.

This chain connects TRBV18 to TRBJ2-1, with unresolved D. The germline gives CDR1 KGHSH, CDR2 LQKENI. Deletions cut 3 bases from V and 10 bases from J, with 13 bases between. The CDR3 is made up of 13 amino acids. DNA of the CDR3: TGTGCCAGCTCACCGGGCGTACCGGCAGAGCAGTTCTTC. Translation: CASSPGVPAEQFF.

This rearrangement joins TRBV14 to TRBJ2-3; D gene ambiguous. The CDR3 runs to 13 residues. The germline V and J ends were trimmed by 4 bases and 4 bases, with 9 bases remaining between them. Germline V gives CDR1 SGHDN, CDR2 FVKESK. In nucleotides, the CDR3 is TGTGCCAGCAGCCGCTTCCTAGCAGATACGCAGTATTTT. Amino acids: CASSRFLADTQYF.

In regard to this clone: An end of the junction does not agree with germline; a read error may underlie this. Other DNA sequences within the sample encode an identical CDR3. The chain employs TRBV30 and TRBJ1-1; D not certain. Per the germline V gene, CDR1 is GTSNPN and CDR2 is SVGIG (reference sequence). CDR3 size: 13 residues. CDR3 amino acids: CAWSVSLSTEAFF. CDR3 DNA: TGTGCCTGGAGTGTGTCACTAAGCACTGAGGCTTTCTTT.

The rearrangement links TRBV7-9 to TRBJ1-5; the D gene is possibly TRBD1 (5 bases). The CDR3 is 12 amino acids. Trimming removed 1 base at V and 7 bases at J, with 5 bases between. The V gene's germline CDR1 is SEHNR and CDR2 FQNEAQ (reference sequence). As DNA, the CDR3 is TGTGCCAGCAGCTTAGGGACACAGCCCCAGCATTTT. It yields the protein CASSLGTQPQHF. The complete variable domain, with remaining parts taken from reference TRBV7-9 and TRBJ1-5, reads DTGVSQNPRHKITKRGQNVTFRCDPISEHNRLYWYRQTLGQGPEFLTYFQNEAQLEKSRLLSDRFSAERPKGSFSTLEIQRTEQGDSAMYLCASSLGTQPQHFGDGTRLSIL.

V and J are TRBV5-6 and TRBJ2-3; D perhaps matches TRBD1 (5 bases). Trimming removed 0 bases at V and 0 bases at J, with 11 bases between. Germline assignment: CDR1 SGHDT and CDR2 YYEEEE. This CDR3 comprises 16 residues. The CDR3 DNA reads as TGTGCCAGCAGCTTGGAAAGCGACAGAAGCACAGATACGCAGTATTTT. Translated: CASSLESDRSTDTQYF.

The J gene is TRBJ1-2, the V gene TRBV13; D not resolved. The V gene lost 5 bases and the J gene lost 4 bases, with 23 bases spanning the gap. The CDR3 has 17 residues. Germline lookup yields CDR1 PRHDT and CDR2 FYEKMQ (reference sequence). This CDR3 is CASSPQIMGALGYGYTF. CDR3 bases: TGTGCCAGCAGCCCCCAGATTATGGGTGCCCTAGGCTATGGCTACACCTTC. Drawing the rest from reference TRBV13 and TRBJ1-2, the complete variable domain is AAGVIQSPRHLIKEKRETATLKCYPIPRHDTVYWYQQGPGQDPQFLISFYEKMQSDKGSIPDRFSAQQFSDYHSELNMSSLELGDSALYFCASSPQIMGALGYGYTFGSGTRLTVV.

The V and J genes are TRBV27 and TRBJ2-2; D may be TRBD2 (6 bases). The CDR3 has 12 amino acids. Trimming pared 8 bases from V and 3 bases from J, leaving 7 bases between. The germline V gene encodes CDR1 MNHEY and CDR2 SMNVEV (reference sequence). The CDR3 loop reads CASREYTGELFF. CDR3 sequence (DNA): TGTGCCAGCCGGGAGTACACCGGGGAGCTGTTTTTT.

This chain joins TRBV5-6 and TRBJ2-3; TRBD2 is a possible D gene (5 bases). CDR1 and CDR2 (germline): SGHDT, YYEEEE. Trimming removed 3 bases at V and 5 bases at J, with 13 bases between. The CDR3 consists of 14 residues. The CDR3 spells CASSSTQEGDTQYF. DNA for the CDR3: TGTGCCAGCAGCTCTACCCAAGAGGGAGATACGCAGTATTTT.

A note on this clone: A much larger clone lies a single base off, so this may be a read error. This specimen includes other DNA sequences encoding the same CDR3. The gene calls are TRBV5-4 and TRBJ1-4; D is unclear. Per germline, CDR1 SGHNT and CDR2 YYREEE (reference sequence). Between the trimmed V and J ends, which lost 0 bases and 0 bases, there was a span of 3 bases. The CDR3 loop spans 14 amino acids. The CDR3 sequence is CASSLAATNEKLFF. CDR3 coding DNA: TGTGCCAGCAGCTTGGCCGCAACTAATGAAAAACTGTTTTTT.

This clone was recorded a few times. The rearrangement uses TRBV1 and TRBJ2-5; the table assigns TRBD2, which was not confirmed against the DNA. TRBV1 is labeled a pseudogene. CDR3 length: 22 amino acids. The CDR3 DNA sequence: TGCACCAGCAGCCAACCCCCTCTGAGTAGGACTAGCGGGGGGGTGTTCGAGGAGACCCAGTACTTC. Translated, it gives CTSSQPPLSRTSGGVFEETQYF.

The V call is TRBV15, the J call TRBJ1-3, with TRBD1 identical over 7 bases. V shed 1 base and J 4 bases; nucleotides not matched to a gene: 4. The CDR3 is made up of 15 amino acids. Germline V gene lookup returns CDR1 LNHNV and CDR2 YYDKDF (reference sequence). CDR3 sequence reads: CATSRAPGQGNTIYF. CDR3 DNA sequence: TGTGCCACCAGCAGAGCCCCGGGACAGGGAAACACCATATATTTT.

This chain uses TRBV28 with TRBJ1-2; tentatively, D is TRBD1 (5 bases). Trimming stripped 7 bases from V and 5 bases from J, with 14 bases between. CDR1 MDHEN and CDR2 SYDVKM come from the germline V gene. The CDR3 is 13 amino acids. CDR3 DNA: TGTGCCAGCAAAAAAACGGGGGGTTATGGCTACACCTTC. Its protein product is CASKKTGGYGYTF.

The chain couples TRBV5-6 to TRBJ1-5, with a possible D match to TRBD1 (6 bases). The ends were cut back, 4 bases at V and 10 bases at J, with 15 bases in the middle. The CDR3 has 13 residues. The germline CDR1 and CDR2 sequences are SGHDT and YYEEEE. CDR3 region: CASSRTVGSPQHF. For the CDR3, the DNA is TGTGCCAGCAGCCGGACAGTAGGTTCTCCCCAGCATTTT.

This chain joins TRBV2 and TRBJ2-7; D is unclear. Trimming removed 4 bases at V and 7 bases at J, with 20 bases between. Germline V lookup: CDR1 SNHLY, CDR2 FYNNEI. The CDR3 consists of 15 residues. The CDR3 is CASSVDKTPYLEQYF. The CDR3 DNA sequence: TGTGCCAGCAGTGTCGACAAGACCCCCTATCTTGAGCAGTACTTC.

The chain uses TRBV5-1 and TRBJ2-7, with 7 bases that match TRBD2. Unmatched junction bases numbered 9, after V lost 4 bases and J lost 5 bases. The V gene's germline CDR1 is SGHRS and CDR2 YFSETQ. The CDR3 runs 14 residues. CDR3 DNA: TGCGCCAGCAGCCCCTGGGGGGGGACCAACGAGCAGTACTTC. It encodes CASSPWGGTNEQYF.

The rearrangement uses TRBV7-9 and TRBJ1-2, with 8 nucleotides matching TRBD1. J gave up 4 bases and V 5 bases, and 9 bases lay outside the gene matches. The CDR3 runs 15 residues. Germline V CDR1 and CDR2: SEHNR, FQNEAQ (reference sequence). The CDR3 bases are TGTGCCAGCAGCACCCGACAGGGGCCAATCTATGGCTACACCTTC. Its translation is CASSTRQGPIYGYTF.